This T cell receptor (beta chain) derives from a study of shared clonotypes between healthy human individuals. Study-wide points: Shared across four donors were 5% to 6% of the naive CD4 clonotypes.

The authors split each subset's genomic DNA evenly across several immunoSEQ plates. Repertoires were generated with immunoSEQ multiplex PCR, while TCRdb's copy carries only in-frame clones and drops some. The data show millions of clones, roughly 94% seen once. All donors qualified as healthy HIV-negative adults and had experienced no recent acute infections or vaccinations. Details on this clone: The antigen is not known.

CDR1 is MDHEN and CDR2 is SYDVKM in the germline V gene. The CDR3 is made up of 13 amino acids. Trimming cost V 4 bases and J 6 bases, with 12 bases left between them. The chain is built from TRBV28 and TRBJ1-1; D gene unclear. This clonotype was obtained from a man between 18 and 35 years old in good health. What was sequenced was naive CD4+ T cells sorted from blood. Documented subset: CD45RA+ positively selected. CDR3 region: CASSSPLSAEAFF. DNA of the CDR3: TGTGCCAGCAGTTCCCCTCTAAGCGCTGAAGCTTTCTTT.